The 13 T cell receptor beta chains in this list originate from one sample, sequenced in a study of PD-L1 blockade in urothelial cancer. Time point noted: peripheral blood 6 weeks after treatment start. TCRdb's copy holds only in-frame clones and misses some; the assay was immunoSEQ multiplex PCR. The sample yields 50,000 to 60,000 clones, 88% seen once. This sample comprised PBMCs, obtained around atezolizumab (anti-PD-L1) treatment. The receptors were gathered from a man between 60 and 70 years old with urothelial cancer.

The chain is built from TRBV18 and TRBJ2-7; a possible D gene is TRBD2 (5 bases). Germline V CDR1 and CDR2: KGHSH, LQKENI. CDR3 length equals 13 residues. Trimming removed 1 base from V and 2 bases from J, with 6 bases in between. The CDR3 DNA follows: TGTGCCAGCTCACCACGGGGAGCCTACGAGCAGTACTTC. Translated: CASSPRGAYEQYF.

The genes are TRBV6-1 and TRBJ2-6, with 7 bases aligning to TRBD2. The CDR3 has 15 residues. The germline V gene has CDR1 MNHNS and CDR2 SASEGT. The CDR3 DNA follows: TGTGGGACTAGGGAGTCTAGCTCTGGGGCCAACGTCCTGACTTTC. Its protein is CGTRESSSGANVLTF.

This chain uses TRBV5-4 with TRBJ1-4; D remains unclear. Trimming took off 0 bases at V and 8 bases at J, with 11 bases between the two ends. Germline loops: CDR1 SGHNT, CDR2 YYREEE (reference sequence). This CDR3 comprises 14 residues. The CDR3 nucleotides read TGTGCCAGCAGCTTGGACCAGGATGGGGAAAAACTGTTTTTT. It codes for CASSLDQDGEKLFF.

CDR3 in amino acids: CASSYASGTYNEQFF. The CDR3 coding sequence is TGTGCCAGCAGTTATGCTAGCGGGACCTACAATGAGCAGTTCTTC. The chain has TRBV6-5 and TRBJ2-1, with 9 bases lining up with TRBD2. The CDR3 has 15 amino acids. CDR1 and CDR2 (germline): MNHEY, SVGAGI. V lost 3 bases to trimming and J lost 2 bases; unmatched junction nucleotides: 2.

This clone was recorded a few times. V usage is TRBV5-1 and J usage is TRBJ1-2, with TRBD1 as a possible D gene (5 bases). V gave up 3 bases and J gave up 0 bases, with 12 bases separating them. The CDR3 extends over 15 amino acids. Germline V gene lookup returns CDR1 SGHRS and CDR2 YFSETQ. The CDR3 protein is CASSWGDSSNYGYTF. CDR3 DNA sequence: TGCGCCAGCAGCTGGGGTGACAGCTCTAACTATGGCTACACCTTC.

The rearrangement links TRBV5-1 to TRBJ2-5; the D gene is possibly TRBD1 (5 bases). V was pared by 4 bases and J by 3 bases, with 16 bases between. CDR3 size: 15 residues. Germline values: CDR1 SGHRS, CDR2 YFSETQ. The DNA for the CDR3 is TGCGCCAGCAGCGCCAGGGCTCCCAGCAAAGAGACCCAGTACTTC. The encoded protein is CASSARAPSKETQYF.

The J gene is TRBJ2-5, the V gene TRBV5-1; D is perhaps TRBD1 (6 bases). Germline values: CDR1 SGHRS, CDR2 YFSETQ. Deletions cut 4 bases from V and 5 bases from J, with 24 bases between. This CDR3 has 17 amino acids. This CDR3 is CASSRQGGSLSQETQYF. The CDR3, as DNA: TGCGCCAGCAGCCGTCAAGGGGGTTCCCTCTCCCAGGAGACCCAGTACTTC. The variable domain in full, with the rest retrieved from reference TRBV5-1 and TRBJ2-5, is KAGVTQTPRYLIKTRGQQVTLSCSPISGHRSVSWYQQTPGQGLQFLFEYFSETQRNKGNFPGRFSGRQFSNSRSEMNVSTLELGDSALYLCASSRQGGSLSQETQYFGPGTRLLVL.

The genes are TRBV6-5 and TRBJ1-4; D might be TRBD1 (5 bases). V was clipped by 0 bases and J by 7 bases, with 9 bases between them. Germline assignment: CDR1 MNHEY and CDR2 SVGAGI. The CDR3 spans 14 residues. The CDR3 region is CASSYSTRAEKLFF. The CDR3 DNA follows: TGTGCCAGCAGTTACTCGACCAGGGCTGAAAAACTGTTTTTT.

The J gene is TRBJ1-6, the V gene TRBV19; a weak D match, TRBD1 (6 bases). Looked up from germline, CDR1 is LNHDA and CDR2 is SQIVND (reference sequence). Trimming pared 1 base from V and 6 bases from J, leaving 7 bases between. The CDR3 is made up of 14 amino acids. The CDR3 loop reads CASSIGTVNSPLHF. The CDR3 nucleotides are TGTGCCAGTAGTATAGGGACAGTTAATTCACCCCTCCACTTT. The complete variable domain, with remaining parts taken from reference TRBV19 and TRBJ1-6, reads DGGITQSPKYLFRKEGQNVTLSCEQNLNHDAMYWYRQDPGQGLRLIYYSQIVNDFQKGDIAEGYSVSREKKESFPLTVTSAQKNPTAFYLCASSIGTVNSPLHFGNGTRLTVT.

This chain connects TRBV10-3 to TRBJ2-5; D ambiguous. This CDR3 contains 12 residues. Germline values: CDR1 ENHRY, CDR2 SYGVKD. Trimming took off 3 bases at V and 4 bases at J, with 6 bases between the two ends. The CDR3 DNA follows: TGTGCCATCAGTGATTCCCGAGAGACCCAGTACTTC. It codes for CAISDSRETQYF.

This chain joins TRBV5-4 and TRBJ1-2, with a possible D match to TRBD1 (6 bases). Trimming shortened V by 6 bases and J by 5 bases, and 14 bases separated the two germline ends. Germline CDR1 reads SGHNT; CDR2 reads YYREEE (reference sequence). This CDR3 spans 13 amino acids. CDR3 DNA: TGTGCCAGCACCCTAGGACAGACTTATGGCTACACCTTC. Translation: CASTLGQTYGYTF. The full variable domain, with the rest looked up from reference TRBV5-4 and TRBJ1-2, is ETGVTQSPTHLIKTRGQQVTLRCSSQSGHNTVSWYQQALGQGPQFIFQYYREEENGRGNFPPRFSGLQFPNYSSELNVNALELDDSALYLCASTLGQTYGYTFGSGTRLTVV.

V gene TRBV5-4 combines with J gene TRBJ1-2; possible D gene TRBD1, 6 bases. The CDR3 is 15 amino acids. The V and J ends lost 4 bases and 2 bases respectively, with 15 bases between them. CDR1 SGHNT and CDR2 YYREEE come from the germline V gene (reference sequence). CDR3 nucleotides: TGTGCCAGCAGCCCTGGGGGCGCCCGCAACTATGGCTACACCTTC. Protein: CASSPGGARNYGYTF.

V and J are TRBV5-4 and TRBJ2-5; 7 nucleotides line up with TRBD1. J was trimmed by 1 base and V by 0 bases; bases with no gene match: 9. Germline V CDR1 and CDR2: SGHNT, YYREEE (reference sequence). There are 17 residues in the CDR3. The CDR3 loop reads CASSLGPGQFGQETQYF. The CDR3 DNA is TGTGCCAGCAGCTTGGGGCCGGGACAGTTCGGCCAAGAGACCCAGTACTTC.